These T cell receptor beta chains were read from a single sample in a study of T cells in localized non-small cell lung cancer. Using immunoSEQ multiplex PCR, the repertoire was profiled, and TCRdb retains in-frame clones only, with some absent. Of fewer than 40,000 clones listed, approximately 86% are singletons. The sequences come from peripheral blood mononuclear cells, collected before any cancer treatment. These receptors all come from a man aged 40 to 69 with stage III lung adenocarcinoma. Both conserved end residues are part of each CDR3.

j_call | v_call | cdr3_aa
TRBJ2-2 | TRBV15 | CATSRNRGGTGELFF
TRBJ2-5 | TRBV19 | CASSAWNLRQETQYF
TRBJ1-5 | TRBV19 | CASSWTVNQPQHF
TRBJ2-3 | TRBV9 | CASSVGVTGPTDTQYF
TRBJ1-6 | TRBV2 | CASKPLNSPLHF
TRBJ1-2 | TRBV28 | CASSPGTGYRGYTF
TRBJ2-7 | TRBV6-6 | CASSYKAQSGRYEQYF
TRBJ2-1 | TRBV19 | CASSRLAGGYNEQFF
TRBJ2-7 | TRBV7-2 | CASSAGGHEQYF
TRBJ2-1 | TRBV11-1 | CASSLDRYEQFF
TRBJ2-4 | TRBV6-1 | CASSERTLDIQYF